Following are 28 T cell receptor beta chains from one sample sequenced in a study of T cell responses to AZD1222 COVID-19 vaccine. Measured with immunoSEQ multiplex PCR; TCRdb has only the in-frame clones, and not every one. The data show 150,000 or so clones, with around 90% seen just once and over 2.5% held by the top ten. The sample consisted of peripheral blood, taken on day 0 of AZD1222 vaccination. These receptor sequences come from an adult in good health.

This clone was seen a single time. The chain is built from TRBV5-4 and TRBJ1-2; a weak D match, TRBD1 (5 bases). This CDR3 is built from 14 residues. Trimming shortened V by 0 bases and J by 8 bases, and 14 bases separated the two germline ends. Germline CDR1 reads SGHNT; CDR2 reads YYREEE (reference sequence). The CDR3 reads CASSLVGDLWGYTF. CDR3 in DNA: TGTGCCAGCAGCTTGGTGGGGGATCTATGGGGCTACACCTTC. Full variable domain (missing parts from reference TRBV5-4 and TRBJ1-2): ETGVTQSPTHLIKTRGQQVTLRCSSQSGHNTVSWYQQALGQGPQFIFQYYREEENGRGNFPPRFSGLQFPNYSSELNVNALELDDSALYLCASSLVGDLWGYTFGSGTRLTVV.

This chain links TRBV5-5 with TRBJ2-7; 11 nucleotides match TRBD1. V was pared by 4 bases and J by 6 bases, with 9 bases of the junction left unmatched. The germline CDR1 and CDR2 sequences are SGHKS and YYEKEE (reference sequence). The CDR3 consists of 15 residues. DNA for the CDR3: TGTGCCAGCAGCCTCCGGACAGGGGGCGTTGGCGAGCAGTACTTC. Translated: CASSLRTGGVGEQYF.

The CDR3 region has the DNA TGTGCCAGCAGTTACCCTCTCTGGGAGCAGTACTTC. It codes for CASSYPLWEQYF. The chain carries TRBV6-2 or TRBV6-3 and TRBJ2-7; D gene ambiguous. With 2 bases removed from V and 7 bases from J, the gap between germline ends came to 9 bases. Germline V CDR1 and CDR2: MNHEY, SVGEGT. This CDR3 spans 12 amino acids.

The gene calls are TRBV2 and TRBJ2-7; D tentatively reads TRBD1 or TRBD2 (5 bases each). Trimming pared 7 bases from V and 9 bases from J, leaving 25 bases between. The CDR3 has 15 residues. Germline V lookup: CDR1 SNHLY, CDR2 FYNNEI. CDR3 in DNA: TGTGCCAGCATGAGGGACGGACACGAGAACCGAGGGCAGTACTTC. Protein sequence: CASMRDGHENRGQYF.

J is TRBJ2-1 and V is TRBV7-2, with TRBD2 as a possible D gene (6 bases). The V gene's germline CDR1 is SGHTA and CDR2 FQGNSA. This CDR3 has 13 amino acids. V lost 3 bases and J 6 bases, leaving 9 bases between the germline ends. The CDR3 nucleotides read TGTGCCAGCAGCTTGTTAGCGGCCAATGAGCAGTTCTTC. This translates into CASSLLAANEQFF.

The chain is built from TRBV7-2 and TRBJ2-7; 11 nucleotides align to TRBD2. Germline CDR1 SGHTA, CDR2 FQGNSA. CDR3 length equals 18 residues. With V trimmed by 0 bases and J by 1 base, 8 bases remained unmatched. Here the CDR3 DNA reads TGTGCCAGCAGCTTAGCCCTAGCGGGAGGCTCCTTATCCTACGAGCAGTACTTC. Translation gives CASSLALAGGSLSYEQYF.

The gene calls are TRBV24-1 and TRBJ1-5; D is undetermined. The CDR3 contains 14 residues. Germline V lookup: CDR1 KGHDR, CDR2 SFDVKD. The germline V and J ends were trimmed by 0 bases and 9 bases, with 11 bases remaining between them. CDR3 nucleotides: TGTGCCACCAGTGATTTGTTCCGAGATACGCCCCAGCATTTT. Amino acid sequence: CATSDLFRDTPQHF.

The rearrangement uses TRBV4-2 and TRBJ1-6; D possibly corresponds to TRBD1 (5 bases). Germline V gives CDR1 LGHNA, CDR2 YNFKEQ. Trimming stripped 2 bases from V and 8 bases from J, with 13 bases between. This CDR3 contains 15 residues. This CDR3 reads CASSQWQGRDSPLHF. The CDR3 DNA reads as TGTGCCAGCAGCCAATGGCAGGGAAGGGATTCACCCCTCCACTTT.

The chain joins TRBV12-3 or TRBV12-4 to TRBJ2-7; D may correspond to TRBD1 or TRBD2 (5 bases each). V lost 6 bases and J lost 2, with 11 bases in between. CDR3 length: 13 amino acids. The CDR3 is CASSSGTPYEQYF. CDR3 in DNA: TGTGCCAGCAGCTCCGGGACCCCCTACGAGCAGTACTTC.

The gene calls are TRBV5-5 and TRBJ2-4, with D maybe TRBD2 (5 bases). The CDR3 has 16 residues. Germline CDR1 and CDR2: SGHKS and YYEKEE (reference sequence). The V and J ends lost 4 bases and 9 bases respectively, with 23 bases between them. The CDR3 loop reads CASSPIAGGLRGIQYF. In nucleotides, the CDR3 is TGTGCCAGCAGCCCCATAGCCGGCGGGTTGAGAGGCATTCAGTACTTC.

This chain links TRBV4-2 with TRBJ1-1; D unresolved. The CDR3 spans 13 residues. With 4 bases removed from V and 4 bases from J, the gap between germline ends came to 10 bases. The germline CDR1 and CDR2 sequences are LGHNA and YNFKEQ. Here the CDR3 reads CASSPGPGTEAFF. The CDR3 region has the DNA TGTGCCAGCAGCCCCGGGCCGGGCACTGAAGCTTTCTTT.

This chain links TRBV6-6 with TRBJ2-2; D may be TRBD1 or TRBD2 (5 bases each). CDR1 is MNHNY, CDR2 SVGAGI, per germline (reference sequence). V was cut by 3 bases and J by 6 bases, with 8 bases left in between. The CDR3 has 13 residues. The CDR3 region is CASSYRGAGELFF. The CDR3 DNA sequence: TGTGCCAGCAGTTATCGAGGGGCCGGGGAGCTGTTTTTT.

The chain carries TRBV6-5 and TRBJ1-1; a possible D gene is TRBD1 (5 bases). CDR1 MNHEY and CDR2 SVGAGI come from the germline V gene. V was trimmed by 6 bases and J by 0 bases, leaving 11 bases between them. The CDR3 covers 14 residues. The CDR3 DNA reads TGTGCCAGCAGCCGATTGGACATGAACACTGAAGCTTTCTTT. Its protein product is CASSRLDMNTEAFF.

The rearrangement joins TRBV4-2 to TRBJ2-7; 9 bases map to TRBD1. The CDR3 length is 14 residues. Germline-derived CDR1 and CDR2 are LGHNA and YNFKEQ. V lost 0 bases, J lost 5 bases, and 2 bases stayed unmatched. The chain's CDR3 is CASSQETGGDEQYF. The CDR3 DNA is TGTGCCAGCAGCCAAGAAACAGGGGGCGACGAGCAGTACTTC.

V usage is TRBV10-3 and J usage is TRBJ1-3, with 9 bases identical to TRBD1. With V trimmed by 6 bases and J by 4 bases, 7 bases remained unmatched. CDR1 and CDR2 from the germline V gene are ENHRY and SYGVKD. The length of the CDR3 is 15 residues. For the CDR3, the DNA is TGTGCCATCAGCGACCGGGACAGGGAAGGAAACACCATATATTTT. This translates into CAISDRDREGNTIYF.

The chain combines TRBV2 with TRBJ1-2, with 7 bases matching TRBD1. J was trimmed by 4 bases and V by 8 bases; bases with no gene match: 7. CDR1 is SNHLY, CDR2 FYNNEI, per germline. This CDR3 comprises 13 residues. CDR3 in amino acids: CASPTDRTYGYTF. In DNA, the CDR3 is TGTGCCAGCCCTACGGACAGGACCTATGGCTACACCTTC. The full variable domain, completed using reference TRBV2 and TRBJ1-2, is EPEVTQTPSHQVTQMGQEVILRCVPISNHLYFYWYRQILGQKVEFLVSFYNNEISEKSEIFDDQFSVERPDGSNFTLKIRSTKLEDSAMYFCASPTDRTYGYTFGSGTRLTVV.

DNA of the CDR3: TGTGCCAGCAGCTTGTACCCTGGTAAGGAGCGGCTAGCCAAAAACATTCAGTACTTC. It yields the protein CASSLYPGKERLAKNIQYF. The chain is built from TRBV5-5 and TRBJ2-4; perhaps TRBD2 as D (5 bases). Trimming stripped 1 base from V and 0 bases from J, with 20 bases between. This CDR3 has 19 residues. Germline loops: CDR1 SGHKS, CDR2 YYEKEE (reference sequence).

This chain links TRBV5-8 with TRBJ2-1; no reliable D call. Germline V gene lookup returns CDR1 SGHTS and CDR2 YDEGEE. The ends were cut back, 2 bases at V and 3 bases at J, with 9 bases in the middle. CDR3 size: 14 residues. CDR3 coding DNA: TGTGCCAGCAGCTTCGGGCCGTTCTACAATGAGCAGTTCTTC. It translates to CASSFGPFYNEQFF. Full variable domain (rest looked up from reference TRBV5-8 and TRBJ2-1): EAGVTQSPTHLIKTRGQQATLRCSPISGHTSVYWYQQALGLGLQFLLWYDEGEERNRGNFPPRFSGRQFPNYSSELNVNALELEDSALYLCASSFGPFYNEQFFGPGTRLTVL.

Only one count was recorded for this clone. This sample also contains other DNA sequences that code for the same CDR3. The chain joins TRBV7-3 to TRBJ2-3, with a possible D match to TRBD1 (6 bases). Germline-derived CDR1 and CDR2 are SGHTA and FQGTGA. Trimming cost V 5 bases and J 3 bases, with 9 bases left between them. This CDR3 is built from 13 residues. CDR3 sequence: CASSLQGTDTQYF. DNA of the CDR3: TGTGCCAGCAGCCTCCAGGGGACAGATACGCAGTATTTT.

The V and J genes are TRBV19 and TRBJ2-2; D not certain. Trimming stripped 7 bases from V and 0 bases from J, with 15 bases between. Germline CDR1 is LNHDA and CDR2 is SQIVND (reference sequence). There are 16 residues in the CDR3. CDR3 coding DNA: TGTGCCAGTAACTCCTATTGGTCCTCGAACACCGGGGAGCTGTTTTTT. Amino acids: CASNSYWSSNTGELFF.

This chain uses TRBV12-5 with TRBJ1-2; a weak D match, TRBD1 (6 bases). Trimming left V 1 base short and J 4 bases short, with 7 bases between. The CDR3 spans 13 residues. The V gene's germline CDR1 is LGHNT and CDR2 FRNRAP. The chain's CDR3 is CASGLGQAYGYTF. The CDR3 nucleotides are TGTGCTAGTGGTTTGGGACAGGCCTATGGCTACACCTTC.

This clone was counted only a few times. The chain is built from TRBV7-9 and TRBJ1-2; possible D gene TRBD1, 6 bases. Germline lookup yields CDR1 SEHNR and CDR2 FQNEAQ (reference sequence). The CDR3 is 16 residues long. V was trimmed by 6 bases and J by 8 bases, leaving 25 bases between them. CDR3 DNA: TGTGCCAGCAGGCCCGAAGGGGTACAGGGTTTGGACGGCTACACCTTC. Translation: CASRPEGVQGLDGYTF.

This clone is a singleton in its sample. The V and J genes are TRBV27 and TRBJ2-7; a possible D gene is TRBD1 (7 bases). CDR3 length: 14 residues. Germline V gene lookup returns CDR1 MNHEY and CDR2 SMNVEV (reference sequence). V gave up 5 bases and J gave up 7 bases, with 18 bases separating them. CDR3 sequence (DNA): TGTGCCAGCAGTCCGGGGGACAGTCAAAGGGAGCAGTACTTC. The encoded protein is CASSPGDSQREQYF.

The table lists this clone with a count of one. This chain joins TRBV6-2 or TRBV6-3 and TRBJ1-6; 8 nucleotides align to TRBD1. CDR1 and CDR2 from the germline V gene are MNHEY and SVGEGT. This CDR3 has 19 residues. Unmatched junction bases numbered 16, after V lost 6 bases and J lost 3 bases. The CDR3 nucleotides read TGTGCCAGCAGCCGCCGAGGGGCAGGGGGCAGTGGCTATAATTCACCCCTCCACTTT. This sequence encodes CASSRRGAGGSGYNSPLHF.

This clone was found a few times. The rearrangement joins TRBV7-9 to TRBJ1-4, with a possible D match to TRBD1 (5 bases). Trimming removed 5 bases from V and 0 bases from J, with 13 bases in between. The germline gives CDR1 SEHNR, CDR2 FQNEAQ (reference sequence). The CDR3 runs 16 residues. This CDR3 reads CASSITGTATNEKLFF. The CDR3, as DNA: TGTGCCAGCAGCATCACCGGGACGGCAACTAATGAAAAACTGTTTTTT.

The J gene is TRBJ1-5, the V gene TRBV15, with 7 bases fitting TRBD1. Germline trimming cut 1 base from V and 8 bases from J; bases unmatched to any gene: 11. This CDR3 has 16 amino acids. Germline lookup yields CDR1 LNHNV and CDR2 YYDKDF (reference sequence). The CDR3 nucleotides read TGTGCCACCAGCAGAGGAAGGGACAGCGGGATAAAGCCCCAGCATTTT. This sequence encodes CATSRGRDSGIKPQHF.

Only one count was recorded for this clone. The V gene is TRBV24-1, the J gene TRBJ1-5; unclear D gene. Germline values: CDR1 KGHDR, CDR2 SFDVKD. The CDR3 sequence is 13 residues long. V lost 6 bases and J lost 4, with 9 bases in between. CDR3 DNA sequence: TGTGCCACCAGTCGGGCGGGTAATCAGCCCCAGCATTTT. Translated: CATSRAGNQPQHF.

This sequence joins TRBV25-1 and TRBJ1-6, with 8 bases matching TRBD1. The CDR3 has 15 amino acids. The J segment lost 7 bases and the V segment lost 5 bases, leaving 7 bases of the junction unmatched. Germline assignment: CDR1 MGHDK and CDR2 SYGVNS. This chain's CDR3 is CASSTLQGGNSPLHF. As DNA, the CDR3 is TGTGCCAGCAGTACCTTACAGGGGGGGAATTCACCCCTCCACTTT. Full variable domain (rest looked up from reference TRBV25-1 and TRBJ1-6): EADIYQTPRYLVIGTGKKITLECSQTMGHDKMYWYQQDPGMELHLIHYSYGVNSTEKGDLSSESTVSRIRTEHFPLTLESARPSHTSQYLCASSTLQGGNSPLHFGNGTRLTVT.